Below, one T cell receptor beta chain is given with its context. Its antigen is undetermined. The source of the sample is a study of monozygotic twins with inflammatory bowel disease. In preparing each TCR library, 3,000 to 4,500 ng of total RNA was used. Every sample had its cDNA made across eight separate reactions. Template switching was used to attach UMIs, which incorporated a 6-nucleotide sample barcode. One entry per CDR3 protein, without DNA, is what TCRdb gives after re-calling the 5' RACE reads. The sample table includes 400,000 or so distinct CDR3 sequences. Study conclusions and caveats: IBD patients shared fewer clonotypes with others than healthy twins, especially with disease activity.

CDR3 length: 15 residues. Germline loops: CDR1 SGHRS, CDR2 YFSETQ. This TCR came from a human donor with ulcerative colitis or Crohn's disease, or a healthy co-twin of an affected twin (not recorded which). This chain links TRBV5-1 with TRBJ1-6. Sequenced: blood. CDR3 amino acids: CASRSGEEGNSPLHF.